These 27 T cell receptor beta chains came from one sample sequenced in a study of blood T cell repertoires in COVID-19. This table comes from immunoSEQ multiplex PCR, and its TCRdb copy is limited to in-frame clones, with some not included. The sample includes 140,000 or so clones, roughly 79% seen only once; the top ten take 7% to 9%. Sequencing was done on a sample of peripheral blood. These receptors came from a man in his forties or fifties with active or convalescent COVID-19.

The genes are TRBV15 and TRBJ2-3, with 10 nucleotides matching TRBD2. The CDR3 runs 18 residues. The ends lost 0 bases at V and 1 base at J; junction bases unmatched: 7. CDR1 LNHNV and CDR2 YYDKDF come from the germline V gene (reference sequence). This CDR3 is CATSRDQAGGFGTDTQYF. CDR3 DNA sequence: TGTGCCACCAGCAGAGATCAAGCGGGAGGGTTCGGCACAGATACGCAGTATTTT.

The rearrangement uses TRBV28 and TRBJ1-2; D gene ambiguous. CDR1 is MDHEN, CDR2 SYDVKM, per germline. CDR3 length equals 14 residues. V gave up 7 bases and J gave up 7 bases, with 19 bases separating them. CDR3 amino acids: CASTRSGLRGGYTF. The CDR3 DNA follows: TGTGCCAGCACCAGAAGCGGTTTGCGGGGTGGCTACACCTTC.

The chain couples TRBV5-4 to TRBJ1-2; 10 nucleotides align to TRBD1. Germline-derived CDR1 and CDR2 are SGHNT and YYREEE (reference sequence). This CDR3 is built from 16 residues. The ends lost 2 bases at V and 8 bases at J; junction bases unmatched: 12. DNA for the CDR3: TGTGCCAGCAGCTTCCCCGGACAGGGGGGGTTCGGGGGCTACACCTTC. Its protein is CASSFPGQGGFGGYTF.

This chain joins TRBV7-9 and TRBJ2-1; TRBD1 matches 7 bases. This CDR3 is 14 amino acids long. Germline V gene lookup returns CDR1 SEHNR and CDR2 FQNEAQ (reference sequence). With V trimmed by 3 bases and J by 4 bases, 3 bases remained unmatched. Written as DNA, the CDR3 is TGTGCCAGCAGCTTCCCGGGACAGTACAATGAGCAGTTCTTC. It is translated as CASSFPGQYNEQFF. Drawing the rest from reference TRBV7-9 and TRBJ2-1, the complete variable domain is DTGVSQNPRHKITKRGQNVTFRCDPISEHNRLYWYRQTLGQGPEFLTYFQNEAQLEKSRLLSDRFSAERPKGSFSTLEIQRTEQGDSAMYLCASSFPGQYNEQFFGPGTRLTVL.

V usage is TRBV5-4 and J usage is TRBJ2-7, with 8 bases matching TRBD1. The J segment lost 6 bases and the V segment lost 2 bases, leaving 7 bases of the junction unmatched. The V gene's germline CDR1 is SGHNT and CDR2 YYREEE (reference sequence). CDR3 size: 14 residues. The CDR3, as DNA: TGTGCCAGCAGCTTTCTAGGACAGGGTACCGAGCAGTACTTC. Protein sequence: CASSFLGQGTEQYF.

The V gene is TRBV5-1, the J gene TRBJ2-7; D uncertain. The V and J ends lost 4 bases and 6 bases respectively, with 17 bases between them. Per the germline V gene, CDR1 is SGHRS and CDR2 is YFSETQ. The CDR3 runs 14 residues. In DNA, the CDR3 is TGCGCCAGCAGCCGTGGGCTCTGGGTGGGCGAGCAGTACTTC. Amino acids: CASSRGLWVGEQYF.

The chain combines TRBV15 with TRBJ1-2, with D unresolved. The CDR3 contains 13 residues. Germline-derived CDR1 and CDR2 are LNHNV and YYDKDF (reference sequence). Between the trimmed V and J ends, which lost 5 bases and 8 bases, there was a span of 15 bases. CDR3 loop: CATSEQGRGGYTF. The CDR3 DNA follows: TGTGCCACCAGCGAGCAAGGGAGAGGAGGCTACACCTTC.

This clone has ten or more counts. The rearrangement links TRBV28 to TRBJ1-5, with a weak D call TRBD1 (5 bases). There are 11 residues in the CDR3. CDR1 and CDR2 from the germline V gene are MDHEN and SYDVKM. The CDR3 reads CALGGTEPQHF. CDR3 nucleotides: TGTGCTTTGGGGGGGACGGAGCCCCAGCATTTT.

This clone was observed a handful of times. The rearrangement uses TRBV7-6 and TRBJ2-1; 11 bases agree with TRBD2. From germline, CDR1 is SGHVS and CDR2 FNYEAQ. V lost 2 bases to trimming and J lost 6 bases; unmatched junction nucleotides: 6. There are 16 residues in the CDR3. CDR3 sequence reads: CASSLTSGRTFNEQFF. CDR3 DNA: TGTGCCAGCAGCTTAACTAGCGGGAGAACTTTCAATGAGCAGTTCTTC.

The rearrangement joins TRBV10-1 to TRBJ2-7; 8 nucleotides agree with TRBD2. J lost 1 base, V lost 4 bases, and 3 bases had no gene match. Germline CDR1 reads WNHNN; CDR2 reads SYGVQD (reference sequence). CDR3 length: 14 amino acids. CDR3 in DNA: TGCGCCAGCAGTGTCGGGACTAGTTCCTACGAGCAGTACTTC. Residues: CASSVGTSSYEQYF.

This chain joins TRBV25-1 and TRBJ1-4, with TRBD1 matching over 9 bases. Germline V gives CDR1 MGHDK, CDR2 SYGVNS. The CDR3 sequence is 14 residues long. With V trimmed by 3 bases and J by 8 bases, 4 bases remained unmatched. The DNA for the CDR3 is TGTGCCAGCAGTGACCGGGACAGGGAAGAAAAACTGTTTTTT. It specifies CASSDRDREEKLFF.

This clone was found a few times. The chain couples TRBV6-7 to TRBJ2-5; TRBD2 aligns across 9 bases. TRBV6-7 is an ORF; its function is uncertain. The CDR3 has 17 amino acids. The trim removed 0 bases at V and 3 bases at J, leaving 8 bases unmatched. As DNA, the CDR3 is TGTGCCAGCAGTTACTCGCGGGAGGGCCACCCAAAAGAGACCCAGTACTTC. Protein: CASSYSREGHPKETQYF.

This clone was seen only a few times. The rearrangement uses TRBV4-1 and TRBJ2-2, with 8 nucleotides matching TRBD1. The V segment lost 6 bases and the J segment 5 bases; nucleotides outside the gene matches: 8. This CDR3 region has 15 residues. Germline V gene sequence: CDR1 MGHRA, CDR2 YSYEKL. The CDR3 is CASSPDRGGTGELFF. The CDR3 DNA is TGCGCCAGCAGTCCCGACAGGGGCGGGACCGGGGAGCTGTTTTTT.

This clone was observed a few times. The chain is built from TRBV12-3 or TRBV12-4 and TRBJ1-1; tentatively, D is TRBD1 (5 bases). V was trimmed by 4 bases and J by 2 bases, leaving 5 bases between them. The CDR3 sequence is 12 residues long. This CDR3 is CASSWTNTEAFF. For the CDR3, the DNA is TGTGCCAGCAGTTGGACAAACACTGAAGCTTTCTTT.

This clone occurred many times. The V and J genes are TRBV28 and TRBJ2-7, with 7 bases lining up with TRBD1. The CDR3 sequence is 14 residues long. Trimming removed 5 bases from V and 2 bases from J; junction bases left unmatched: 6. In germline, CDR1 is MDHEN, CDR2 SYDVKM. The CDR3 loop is CASSTGTVTYEQYF. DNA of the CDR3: TGTGCCAGCAGTACCGGGACAGTTACCTACGAGCAGTACTTC.

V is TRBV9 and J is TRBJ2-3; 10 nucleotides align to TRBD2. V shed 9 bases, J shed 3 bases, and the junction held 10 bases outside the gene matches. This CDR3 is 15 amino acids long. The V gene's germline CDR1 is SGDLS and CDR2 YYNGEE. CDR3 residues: CATAASGSITDTQYF. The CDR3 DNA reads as TGTGCCACCGCCGCTAGCGGGAGTATAACAGATACGCAGTATTTT.

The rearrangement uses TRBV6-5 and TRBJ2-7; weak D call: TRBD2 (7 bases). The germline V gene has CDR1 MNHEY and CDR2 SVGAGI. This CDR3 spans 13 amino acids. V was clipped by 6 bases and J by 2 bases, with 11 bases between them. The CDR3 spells CASSRGDTYEQYF. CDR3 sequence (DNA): TGTGCCAGCAGCCGGGGGGACACCTACGAGCAGTACTTC.

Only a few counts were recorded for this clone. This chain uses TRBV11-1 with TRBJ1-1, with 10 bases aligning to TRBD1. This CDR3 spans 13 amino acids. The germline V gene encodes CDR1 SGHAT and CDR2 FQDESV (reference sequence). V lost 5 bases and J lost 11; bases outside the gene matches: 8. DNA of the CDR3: TGTGCCAGCAGCGCCGACAGGGGGCTTCGGGCTTTCTTT. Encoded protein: CASSADRGLRAFF. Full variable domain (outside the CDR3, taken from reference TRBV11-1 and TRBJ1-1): EAEVAQSPRYKITEKSQAVAFWCDPISGHATLYWYRQILGQGPELLVQFQDESVVDDSQLPKDRFSAERLKGVDSTLKIQPAELGDSAMYLCASSADRGLRAFFGQGTRLTVV.

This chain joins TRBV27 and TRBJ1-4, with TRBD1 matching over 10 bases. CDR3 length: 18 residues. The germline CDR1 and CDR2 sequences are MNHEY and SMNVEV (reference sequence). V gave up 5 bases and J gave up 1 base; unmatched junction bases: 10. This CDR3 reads CASSPYRDRGRTNEKLFF. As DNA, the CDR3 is TGTGCCAGCAGTCCCTACCGGGACAGGGGTAGAACTAATGAAAAACTGTTTTTT. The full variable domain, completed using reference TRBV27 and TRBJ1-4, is EAQVTQNPRYLITVTGKKLTVTCSQNMNHEYMSWYRQDPGLGLRQIYYSMNVEVTDKGDVPEGYKVSRKEKRNFPLILESPSPNQTSLYFCASSPYRDRGRTNEKLFFGSGTQLSVL.

The CDR3 nucleotides are TGCGCCAGCAGCCAAGGAGTCCATGGACAGGCTTATTCACCCCTCCACTTT. Translation: CASSQGVHGQAYSPLHF. This chain links TRBV4-1 with TRBJ1-6; TRBD1 matches 7 bases. Germline V gene lookup returns CDR1 MGHRA and CDR2 YSYEKL. With 1 base clipped from V and 8 bases from J, the junction kept 11 bases outside the gene matches. The length of the CDR3 is 17 residues.

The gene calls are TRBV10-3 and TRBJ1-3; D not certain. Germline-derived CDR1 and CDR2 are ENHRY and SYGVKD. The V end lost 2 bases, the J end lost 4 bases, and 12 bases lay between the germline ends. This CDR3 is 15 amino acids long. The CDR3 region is CAISEQQAPGNTIYF. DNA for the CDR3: TGTGCCATCAGTGAGCAGCAGGCCCCGGGAAACACCATATATTTT.

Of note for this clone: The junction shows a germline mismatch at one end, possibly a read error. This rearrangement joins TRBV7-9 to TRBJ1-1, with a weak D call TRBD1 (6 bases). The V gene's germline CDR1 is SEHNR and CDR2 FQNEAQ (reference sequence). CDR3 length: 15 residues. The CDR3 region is CASSLAGGALTEAFF. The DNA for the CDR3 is TGTGCCAGCAGCCTAGCCGGGGGGGCACTCACTGAAGCTTTCTTT.

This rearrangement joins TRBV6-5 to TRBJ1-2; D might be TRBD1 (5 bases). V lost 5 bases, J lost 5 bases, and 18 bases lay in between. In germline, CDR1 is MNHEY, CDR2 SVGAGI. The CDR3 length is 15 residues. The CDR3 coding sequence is TGTGCCAGCAGTCCCGGCGGGGGGAATCGGTATGGCTACACCTTC. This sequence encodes CASSPGGGNRYGYTF.

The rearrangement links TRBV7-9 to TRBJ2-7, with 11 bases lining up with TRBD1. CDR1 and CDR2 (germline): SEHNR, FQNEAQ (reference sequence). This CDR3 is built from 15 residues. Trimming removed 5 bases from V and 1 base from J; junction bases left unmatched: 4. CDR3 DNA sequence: TGTGCCAGCAGCAGGGACAGGGGGGTATCCTACGAGCAGTACTTC. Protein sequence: CASSRDRGVSYEQYF.

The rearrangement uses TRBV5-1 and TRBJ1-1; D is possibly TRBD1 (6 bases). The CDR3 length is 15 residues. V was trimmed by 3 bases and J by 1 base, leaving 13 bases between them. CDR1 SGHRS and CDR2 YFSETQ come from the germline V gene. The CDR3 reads CASSWPDRQNTEAFF. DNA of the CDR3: TGCGCCAGCAGCTGGCCGGACAGACAGAACACTGAAGCTTTCTTT.

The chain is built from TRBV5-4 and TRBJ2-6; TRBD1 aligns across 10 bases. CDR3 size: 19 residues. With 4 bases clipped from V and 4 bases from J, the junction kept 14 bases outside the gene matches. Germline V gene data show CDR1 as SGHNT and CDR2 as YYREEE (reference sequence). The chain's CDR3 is CASSITGTGVFLGANVLTF. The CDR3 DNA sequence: TGTGCCAGCAGCATAACCGGGACAGGGGTTTTTTTAGGGGCCAACGTCCTGACTTTC.

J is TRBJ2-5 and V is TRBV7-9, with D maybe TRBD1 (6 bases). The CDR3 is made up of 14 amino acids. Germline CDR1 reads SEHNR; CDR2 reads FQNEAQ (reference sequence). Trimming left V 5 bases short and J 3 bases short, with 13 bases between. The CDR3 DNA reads TGTGCCAGCAGCCCAGTAGAGGGGGAAGAGACCCAGTACTTC. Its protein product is CASSPVEGEETQYF.